The clone carrying this T cell receptor beta chain occurred a few times. The data are from a study of Graves' ophthalmopathy and Graves' hyperthyroidism. TCR beta CDR3 amplification used RNA transcripts. The first round was an RT-PCR with HTBI primers, and the second round was a multiplex PCR. In TCRdb, the multiplex PCR reads were re-called with MiXCR into one record per CDR3 protein. The sample includes roughly 410,000 distinct CDR3 sequences, 15% seen only once; the top ten take 5.5% to 8%. Trimming cost V 4 bases and J 2 bases, with 6 bases left between them. CDR1 is DFQATT, CDR2 SNEGSKA, per germline (reference sequence). The CDR3 spans 12 residues.

The V gene is TRBV20-1, the J gene TRBJ2-4; D perhaps matches TRBD1 (5 bases). Source material: peripheral blood. The origin of this receptor is a woman between 18 and 30 years old with stable Graves' hyperthyroidism. CDR3 DNA sequence: TGCAGTGCTACAGGGACCAAAAACATTCAGTACTTC. The encoded protein is CSATGTKNIQYF.